The 9 T cell receptor beta chains in this list originate from one sample, sequenced in a study of blood T cell repertoires in COVID-19. Generated by immunoSEQ multiplex PCR, the TCRdb table keeps only in-frame clones and is missing some. The sample carries 350,000 to 550,000 clones, nearly 90% recorded once. Material: PBMCs or T cells enriched from blood (not recorded which). Receptor source: a woman aged 18 to 35 with acute COVID-19.

The V call is TRBV6-5, the J call TRBJ2-1; D is perhaps TRBD1 (5 bases). CDR3 length equals 13 residues. V was shortened by 5 bases and J by 1 base, with 6 bases between the two germline ends. Germline CDR1 and CDR2: MNHEY and SVGAGI. Written as DNA, the CDR3 is TGTGCCAGCAGTAGGACATCCTACAATGAGCAGTTCTTC. Translated: CASSRTSYNEQFF.

The chain links TRBV27 to TRBJ2-7, with D possibly TRBD2 on 7 matching bases. The CDR3 spans 14 residues. The V gene's germline CDR1 is MNHEY and CDR2 SMNVEV (reference sequence). With 2 bases removed from V and 6 bases from J, the gap between germline ends came to 14 bases. CDR3 sequence: CASSLVRGAGEQYF. The CDR3 DNA sequence: TGTGCCAGCAGTTTAGTCCGGGGGGCGGGCGAGCAGTACTTC.

This rearrangement joins TRBV12-5 to TRBJ2-2; D unresolved. Germline assignment: CDR1 LGHNT and CDR2 FRNRAP. V was shortened by 3 bases and J by 8 bases, with 4 bases between the two germline ends. This CDR3 is 11 amino acids long. DNA of the CDR3: TGTGCTAGTGGTTTATCGGGGGAGCTGTTTTTT. This encodes CASGLSGELFF.

The V gene is TRBV5-1, the J gene TRBJ1-6; TRBD1 agrees at 7 bases. CDR1 SGHRS and CDR2 YFSETQ come from the germline V gene. Trimming took 2 bases from V and 9 from J; bases not matched to a gene: 5. The CDR3 totals 14 residues. This CDR3 is CASSLTGDGSPLHF. DNA for the CDR3: TGCGCCAGCAGCTTAACAGGGGACGGTTCACCCCTCCACTTT.

This clone occurred a few times. The V and J genes are TRBV13 and TRBJ2-7; TRBD2 is a possible D gene (6 bases). This CDR3 has 15 residues. With 6 bases removed from V and 2 bases from J, the gap between germline ends came to 17 bases. CDR1 PRHDT and CDR2 FYEKMQ come from the germline V gene (reference sequence). The CDR3 reads CASSPSGHPPYEQYF. In DNA form, the CDR3 reads TGTGCCAGCAGTCCCAGCGGGCACCCTCCCTACGAGCAGTACTTC.

The chain employs TRBV11-3 and TRBJ2-1; 8 bases map to TRBD2. This CDR3 is built from 15 residues. The germline V gene has CDR1 SGHNT and CDR2 YENEEA. The V gene end was trimmed by 1 base and the J gene end by 4 bases; junction bases not matched to a gene: 3. CDR3 residues: CASSLALAGYNEQFF. Here the CDR3 DNA reads TGTGCCAGCAGCTTAGCGCTAGCGGGTTACAATGAGCAGTTCTTC.

The V call is TRBV6-5, the J call TRBJ1-1; D not resolved. Germline V gives CDR1 MNHEY, CDR2 SVGAGI. Trimming pared 4 bases from V and 1 base from J, leaving 13 bases between. The CDR3 has 15 amino acids. The CDR3 bases are TGTGCCAGCAGTTCCCAGGCTTCCCCGAACACTGAAGCTTTCTTT. Protein product: CASSSQASPNTEAFF.

The chain carries TRBV19 and TRBJ2-5; TRBD2 agrees at 7 bases. V lost 3 bases, J lost 4 bases, and 5 bases stayed unmatched. The CDR3 sequence is 14 residues long. Germline loops: CDR1 LNHDA, CDR2 SQIVND (reference sequence). This CDR3 reads CASSIGGVGETQYF. The CDR3 bases are TGTGCCAGTAGTATTGGGGGGGTCGGAGAGACCCAGTACTTC.

This clone was detected only a few times. Other DNA sequences from this sample encode an identical CDR3 as well. The V gene is TRBV27, the J gene TRBJ1-1; D ambiguous. The CDR3 has 12 residues. V was pared by 3 bases and J by 4 bases, with 6 bases between. Germline loops: CDR1 MNHEY, CDR2 SMNVEV (reference sequence). CDR3 bases: TGTGCCAGCAGTTTTTACGGCACTGAAGCTTTCTTT. Its protein product is CASSFYGTEAFF.